The entry below describes one T cell receptor beta chain. This sample is part of a study of control samples from healthy donors and cancer patients. The CDR3 contains 13 residues. V gave up 2 bases and J gave up 4 bases, with 9 bases separating them. Germline CDR1 is SGHKS and CDR2 is YYEKEE (reference sequence). Sequencing used immunoSEQ multiplex PCR; TCRdb keeps in-frame clones, though not all of them. Among 130,000 to 150,000 clones listed, 85% to 95% were seen once. The clonotype originates from a man between 60 and 75 years old with colorectal cancer. Sequencing used PBMCs. This chain uses TRBV5-5 with TRBJ2-5; perhaps D is TRBD1 or TRBD2 (5 bases each). CDR3: CASSFEGRETQYF. The CDR3, as DNA: TGTGCCAGCAGCTTCGAGGGGCGAGAGACCCAGTACTTC.